What follows describes a single TCR beta chain. Generated by immunoSEQ multiplex PCR, the TCRdb table keeps only in-frame clones and is missing some. Of 200,000 to 250,000 clones detected, approximately 80% appear once; the ten largest clones hold roughly 3.4%. This specimen belongs to a study of blood T cell repertoires in COVID-19. This CDR3 comprises 17 residues. Per the germline V gene, CDR1 is LNHNV and CDR2 is YYDKDF (reference sequence). With 2 bases clipped from V and 9 bases from J, the junction kept 9 bases outside the gene matches. This sequence joins TRBV15 and TRBJ2-1, with 14 bases aligning to TRBD2. Specimen: peripheral blood. The receptor's source is a young woman with acute or convalescent COVID-19. The CDR3 here is CATSRPGTSGSFCEQFF. DNA for the CDR3: TGTGCCACCAGCAGACCTGGGACTAGCGGGAGTTTTTGTGAGCAGTTCTTC.